The 23 T cell receptor beta chains reported below all come from one sample, sequenced in a study of OX40 agonist ivuxolimab in advanced cancers. The data were produced by immunoSEQ multiplex PCR, yet TCRdb's version contains in-frame clones alone and is incomplete. This table has about 99,000 clones, more than 95% appearing once. The sequencing used CD4+ or CD8+ T cells sorted from blood, collected in a trial of the OX40 agonist ivuxolimab. These receptor sequences come from an adult with an advanced solid tumor such as melanoma, head and neck, liver or kidney cancer.

Regarding this clone: This same CDR3 is encoded by further DNA sequences in the sample. The CDR3 DNA is TGTGCCAGCAGTGAAGGTGGCTACGAGCAGTACTTC. It encodes CASSEGGYEQYF. The chain uses TRBV6-1 and TRBJ2-7, with D unresolved. V dropped 1 base and J dropped 3 bases, with 4 bases sitting between them. The CDR3 consists of 12 residues. The germline V gene has CDR1 MNHNS and CDR2 SASEGT.

This chain links TRBV20-1 with TRBJ1-2; D not certain. The CDR3 is made up of 11 amino acids. V was shortened by 3 bases and J by 8 bases, with 10 bases between the two germline ends. CDR1 DFQATT and CDR2 SNEGSKA come from the germline V gene (reference sequence). The CDR3 DNA reads TGCAGTGCTAGTAGGATTATAGGCTACACCTTC. Translation: CSASRIIGYTF.

The chain is built from TRBV19 and TRBJ2-1; 8 bases map to TRBD1. CDR3 length: 16 amino acids. CDR1 is LNHDA, CDR2 SQIVND, per germline (reference sequence). Unmatched junction bases numbered 9, after V lost 5 bases and J lost 3 bases. CDR3 loop: CASSLGTGTYYNEQFF. CDR3 DNA sequence: TGTGCCAGTAGTTTGGGGACAGGAACTTACTACAATGAGCAGTTCTTC.

A few counts support this clone. This chain joins TRBV10-3 and TRBJ2-7, with D possibly called TRBD1 or TRBD2 (5 bases each). The germline gives CDR1 ENHRY, CDR2 SYGVKD. V gave up 11 bases and J gave up 1 base, with 15 bases separating them. CDR3 length: 13 amino acids. CDR3 nucleotide sequence: TGTGCCGCCCGGGACGGACAATCCTACGAGCAGTACTTC. This codes for CAARDGQSYEQYF.

This clone appeared once. V is TRBV19 and J is TRBJ1-1, with D uncertain. This CDR3 spans 14 amino acids. V was pared by 7 bases and J by 10 bases, with 22 bases between. Germline CDR1 is LNHDA and CDR2 is SQIVND (reference sequence). The CDR3 reads CASKSQVRIGGAFF. The CDR3, as DNA: TGTGCCAGTAAGTCCCAAGTCAGAATCGGTGGAGCTTTCTTT.

The V call is TRBV14, the J call TRBJ2-2; D is unclear. V gave up 1 base and J gave up 5 bases, with 11 bases separating them. Germline-derived CDR1 and CDR2 are SGHDN and FVKESK. The CDR3 totals 15 residues. CDR3 sequence: CASSQVIGHTGELFF. CDR3 in DNA: TGTGCCAGCAGCCAAGTTATCGGGCATACCGGGGAGCTGTTTTTT.

The rearrangement joins TRBV19 to TRBJ2-1, with D perhaps matching TRBD1 or TRBD2 (5 bases each). The V end lost 1 base, the J end lost 0 bases, and 10 bases lay between the germline ends. In germline, CDR1 is LNHDA, CDR2 SQIVND (reference sequence). This CDR3 spans 16 amino acids. CDR3 in amino acids: CASSIGAGSSYNEQFF. The CDR3 DNA reads as TGTGCCAGTAGTATAGGGGCAGGGAGCTCCTACAATGAGCAGTTCTTC.

The rearrangement uses TRBV9 and TRBJ2-3, with TRBD2 matching 10 bases. V was pared by 0 bases and J by 5 bases, with 9 bases of the junction left unmatched. The CDR3 consists of 17 residues. Per the germline V gene, CDR1 is SGDLS and CDR2 is YYNGEE. The CDR3 is CASSVGSAGGPEDTQYF. The CDR3 region has the DNA TGTGCCAGCAGCGTAGGGTCAGCGGGGGGGCCGGAAGATACGCAGTATTTT.

The chain links TRBV6-6 to TRBJ1-1; D not resolved. From germline, CDR1 is MNHNY and CDR2 SVGAGI (reference sequence). The CDR3 has 14 amino acids. Trimming removed 3 bases from V and 1 base from J, with 9 bases in between. CDR3: CASSYYGGNTEAFF. The CDR3 nucleotides read TGTGCCAGCAGTTATTACGGCGGGAACACTGAAGCTTTCTTT.

This clone was observed once. The gene calls are TRBV13 and TRBJ2-5; possibly TRBD1 or TRBD2 for D (6 bases each). The CDR3 has 13 amino acids. The germline V gene encodes CDR1 PRHDT and CDR2 FYEKMQ (reference sequence). Trimming took 1 base from V and 6 from J, leaving 9 bases between them. The CDR3 loop reads CASSLEGGKTQYF. The CDR3 nucleotides read TGTGCCAGCAGCTTAGAGGGGGGAAAGACCCAGTACTTC.

V is TRBV5-1 and J is TRBJ2-5; D is unclear. The germline V and J ends were trimmed by 3 bases and 2 bases, with 14 bases remaining between them. The germline gives CDR1 SGHRS, CDR2 YFSETQ. The CDR3 loop spans 15 amino acids. CDR3 in amino acids: CASSSTWTSQETQYF. The CDR3 DNA reads as TGCGCCAGCAGCTCGACTTGGACCTCTCAAGAGACCCAGTACTTC.

The chain uses TRBV9 and TRBJ2-2, with a weak D call TRBD2 (5 bases). Trimming cost V 5 bases and J 6 bases, with 8 bases left between them. Germline-derived CDR1 and CDR2 are SGDLS and YYNGEE. The CDR3 length is 12 residues. For the CDR3, the DNA is TGTGCCAGCAGTGGGAGTTCCGGGGAGCTGTTTTTT. Translation: CASSGSSGELFF.

The chain links TRBV19 to TRBJ2-2; 11 positions agree with TRBD2. CDR1 LNHDA and CDR2 SQIVND come from the germline V gene (reference sequence). The CDR3 covers 15 residues. V dropped 5 bases and J dropped 4; count of bases not matched to a gene: 3. The CDR3 bases are TGTGCCAGTAGTTTAACTAGCGGGGGCACCGGGGAGCTGTTTTTT. This gives the protein CASSLTSGGTGELFF.

J is TRBJ2-3 and V is TRBV7-9; 8 positions agree with TRBD2. Germline lookup yields CDR1 SEHNR and CDR2 FQNEAQ (reference sequence). V lost 2 bases to trimming and J lost 2 bases; unmatched junction nucleotides: 12. This CDR3 is 18 amino acids long. The CDR3 here is CASSLRGGTSGSTDTQYF. The DNA of the CDR3 is TGTGCCAGCAGCTTAAGAGGTGGTACTAGCGGATCCACAGATACGCAGTATTTT.

The V and J genes are TRBV5-1 and TRBJ2-7, with 10 bases identical to TRBD2. Germline assignment: CDR1 SGHRS and CDR2 YFSETQ. V lost 0 bases, J lost 3 bases, and 9 bases stayed unmatched. This CDR3 has 17 amino acids. The CDR3 here is CASSLEGSGGSGYEQYF. The CDR3 region has the DNA TGCGCCAGCAGCTTGGAGGGTAGCGGGGGGTCTGGCTACGAGCAGTACTTC. Combining the CDR3 with reference TRBV5-1 and TRBJ2-7 gives the whole variable domain KAGVTQTPRYLIKTRGQQVTLSCSPISGHRSVSWYQQTPGQGLQFLFEYFSETQRNKGNFPGRFSGRQFSNSRSEMNVSTLELGDSALYLCASSLEGSGGSGYEQYFGPGTRLTVT.

The chain has TRBV18 and TRBJ2-7, with 8 nucleotides matching TRBD2. From germline, CDR1 is KGHSH and CDR2 LQKENI. CDR3 length: 14 residues. The ends lost 4 bases at V and 2 bases at J; junction bases unmatched: 4. Written as DNA, the CDR3 is TGTGCCAGCTCACGTAGCGGGGAGACCTACGAGCAGTACTTC. Translated: CASSRSGETYEQYF.

The chain links TRBV6-5 to TRBJ2-5; TRBD1 is a possible D gene (5 bases). This CDR3 has 12 amino acids. From germline, CDR1 is MNHEY and CDR2 SVGAGI. The V end lost 10 bases, the J end lost 5 bases, and 14 bases lay between the germline ends. The CDR3 DNA follows: TGTGCCACCCTGACAGCTAGGGAGACCCAGTACTTC. This codes for CATLTARETQYF.

The gene calls are TRBV7-9 and TRBJ1-1; D remains ambiguous. Germline CDR1 is SEHNR and CDR2 is FQNEAQ (reference sequence). V was clipped by 5 bases and J by 3 bases, with 13 bases between them. The CDR3 covers 14 residues. In DNA, the CDR3 is TGTGCCAGCAGCGGGATCCTCGGGGACACTGAAGCTTTCTTT. It translates to CASSGILGDTEAFF.

This chain links TRBV27 with TRBJ1-2, with D perhaps TRBD1 (5 bases). The CDR3 covers 14 residues. Germline V CDR1 and CDR2: MNHEY, SMNVEV (reference sequence). Trimming stripped 2 bases from V and 2 bases from J, with 9 bases between. The CDR3 nucleotides are TGTGCCAGCAGTTTAAACGGACAAAACTATGGCTACACCTTC. Its protein product is CASSLNGQNYGYTF.

This chain connects TRBV27 to TRBJ2-1; 9 bases are shared with TRBD2. The CDR3 is made up of 14 amino acids. CDR1 MNHEY and CDR2 SMNVEV come from the germline V gene (reference sequence). Germline trimming cut 5 bases from V and 8 bases from J; bases unmatched to any gene: 7. The DNA of the CDR3 is TGTGCCAGCAGTCACAGCGGGGGGAAGTATGAGCAGTTCTTC. Amino acids: CASSHSGGKYEQFF.

J is TRBJ1-1 and V is TRBV7-9; D might be TRBD1 (5 bases). Germline CDR1 reads SEHNR; CDR2 reads FQNEAQ (reference sequence). The CDR3 extends over 15 amino acids. V lost 1 base and J lost 3, with 12 bases in between. The CDR3 DNA reads as TGTGCCAGCAGCTTAGGTCGGGGCTTGGACACTGAAGCTTTCTTT. This sequence encodes CASSLGRGLDTEAFF.

This clone was seen once. As DNA, the CDR3 is TGTGCCAGCAGCTTAGGATGGAACACCGGGGAGCTGTTTTTT. Its translation: CASSLGWNTGELFF. The chain couples TRBV11-3 to TRBJ2-2; no clear D gene. The germline V gene encodes CDR1 SGHNT and CDR2 YENEEA. The CDR3 is 14 amino acids. V was cut by 1 base and J by 1 base, with 4 bases left in between.

This chain uses TRBV6-5 with TRBJ2-2; the D is unclear. The CDR3 spans 11 residues. Trimming removed 2 bases at V and 6 bases at J, with 1 base between. The germline CDR1 and CDR2 sequences are MNHEY and SVGAGI. The CDR3 DNA sequence: TGTGCCAGCAGTTACGCCGGGGAGCTGTTTTTT. Protein: CASSYAGELFF.